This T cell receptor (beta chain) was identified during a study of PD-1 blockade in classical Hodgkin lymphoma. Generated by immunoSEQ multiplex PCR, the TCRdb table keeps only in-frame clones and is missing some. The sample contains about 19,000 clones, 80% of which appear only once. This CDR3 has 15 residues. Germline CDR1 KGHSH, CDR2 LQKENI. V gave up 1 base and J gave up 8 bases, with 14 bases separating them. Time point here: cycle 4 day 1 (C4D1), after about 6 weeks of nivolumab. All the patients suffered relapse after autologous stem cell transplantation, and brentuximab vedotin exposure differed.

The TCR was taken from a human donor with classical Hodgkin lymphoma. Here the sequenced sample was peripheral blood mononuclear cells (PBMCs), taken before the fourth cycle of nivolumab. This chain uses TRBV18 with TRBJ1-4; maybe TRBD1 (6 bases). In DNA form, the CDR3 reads TGTGCCAGCTCACCACAGAGGGCGGGACAAGAAAAACTGTTTTTT. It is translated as CASSPQRAGQEKLFF.